This TCR beta chain emerged from a study of breast tumors, draining lymph nodes, adjacent tissues. Overall study findings and caveats: Tumors had less TCR diversity than lymph nodes, more than nontumor tissue. Data only fit, rather than demonstrated, lymph node origin of most tumor T cells. Findings are consistent with lymph node origin and intratumoral expansion of most tumor T cells.

Germline loops: CDR1 DFQATT, CDR2 SNEGSKA (reference sequence). Trimming removed 6 bases from V and 9 bases from J, with 11 bases in between. This CDR3 contains 11 residues. Axillary draining lymph nodes of breast cancer patients supplied the node samples. In the case of this clonotype: Its antigen is unknown.

TCRdb used MiXCR to reprocess the multiplex PCR reads, holding one entry per CDR3 protein. This table has approximately 170,000 distinct CDR3 sequences, 30% to 35% appearing once. The chain employs TRBV20-1 and TRBJ2-2, with TRBD1 as a possible D gene (6 bases). The sequencing input was axillary lymph node tissue. This receptor was taken from a female donor with breast cancer. Some clones in this sample may be carry-over from other donors' samples. CDR3 residues: CSARDTWELFF. The CDR3 nucleotides read TGCAGTGCACGGGACACTTGGGAGCTGTTTTTT.